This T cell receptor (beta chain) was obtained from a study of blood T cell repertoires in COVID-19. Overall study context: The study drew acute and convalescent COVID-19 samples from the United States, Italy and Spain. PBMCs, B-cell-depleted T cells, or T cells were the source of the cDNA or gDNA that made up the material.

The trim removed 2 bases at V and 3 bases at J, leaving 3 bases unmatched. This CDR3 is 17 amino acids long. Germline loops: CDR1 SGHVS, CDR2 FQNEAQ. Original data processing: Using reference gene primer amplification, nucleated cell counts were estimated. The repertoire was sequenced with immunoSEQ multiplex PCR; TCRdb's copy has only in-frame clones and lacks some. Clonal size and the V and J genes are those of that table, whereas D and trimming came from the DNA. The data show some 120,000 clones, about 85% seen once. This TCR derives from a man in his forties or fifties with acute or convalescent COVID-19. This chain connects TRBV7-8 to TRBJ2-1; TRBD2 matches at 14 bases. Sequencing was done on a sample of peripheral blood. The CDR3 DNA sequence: TGTGCCAGCAGCTTAACCGGGACTAGCGGGGGCTACAATGAGCAGTTCTTC. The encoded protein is CASSLTGTSGGYNEQFF.